This passage covers 2 T cell receptor beta chains from one sample sequenced in a study of shared clonotypes between healthy human individuals. The data were produced by immunoSEQ multiplex PCR, yet TCRdb's version contains in-frame clones alone and is incomplete. In the table there are some 2,000,000 clones, about 94% of which are singletons. The sample was naive CD4+ T cells sorted from blood. Subset described: CD45RA+ positively selected. The receptors here all came from a man younger than 35 in good health.

The rearrangement joins TRBV5-1 to TRBJ2-7; TRBD2 matches 9 bases. CDR3 length: 16 amino acids. Germline assignment: CDR1 SGHRS and CDR2 YFSETQ. With V trimmed by 0 bases and J by 2 bases, 6 bases remained unmatched. The CDR3 sequence: CASSLGSSGVAYEQYF. The CDR3 bases are TGCGCCAGCAGCTTGGGGTCTAGCGGGGTCGCCTACGAGCAGTACTTC.

The V and J genes are TRBV10-3 and TRBJ2-5; 7 positions match TRBD1. Germline V gene data show CDR1 as ENHRY and CDR2 as SYGVKD. Losses at the gene ends were 10 bases for V and 0 bases for J; bases not matched to a gene: 5. The CDR3 is made up of 13 amino acids. The CDR3 bases are TGTGCCACTCGGACAGGTAACCAAGAGACCCAGTACTTC. Translated, it gives CATRTGNQETQYF.